Following are 10 T cell receptor beta chains from one sample sequenced in a study of blood T cells in healthy people across ages. Combining a sample-barcoded 5' primer with a J-beta primer mix, a second PCR ran for about 7 to 11 cycles. TCRdb reanalysed the 5' RACE reads using MiXCR and keeps one entry per CDR3 protein. The table lists roughly 1,700,000 distinct CDR3 sequences, roughly 30% of them singletons. Material for sequencing was blood. These receptors were obtained from a woman aged 30 to 39 in good health.

On this clonotype: At one end the junction does not follow the germline gene, possibly because of a read error. The chain recombines TRBV2 with TRBJ2-3; no definite D call. CDR3 length: 15 residues. Germline V gene sequence: CDR1 SNHLY, CDR2 FYNNEI. The CDR3 region is CANSEDFGSLGTQYF. The CDR3 DNA follows: TGTGCCAACAGTGAAGATTTTGGATCATTGGGTACGCAGTATTTT.

The CDR3 DNA reads as TGTGCCACCCAAGGGGAAGGGCCTGGTACGCAGTATTTT. Translating gives CATQGEGPGTQYF. The chain recombines TRBV2 with TRBJ2-3; weak D call: TRBD1 (5 bases). V lost 10 bases to trimming and J lost 8 bases, with 19 bases between them. Germline V gene sequence: CDR1 SNHLY, CDR2 FYNNEI. The CDR3 covers 13 residues.

This chain links TRBV20-1 with TRBJ1-2; D is possibly TRBD1 (5 bases). The germline V gene has CDR1 DFQATT and CDR2 SNEGSKA (reference sequence). This CDR3 contains 13 residues. Trimming cost V 0 bases and J 9 bases, with 14 bases left between them. CDR3 residues: CSARDRGRDRYTF. The CDR3 DNA reads as TGCAGTGCTAGAGATCGTGGCAGGGATCGCTACACCTTC.

This clonotype was counted a few times. This chain joins TRBV7-3 and TRBJ2-1, with 11 bases identical to TRBD2. CDR3 length: 16 residues. V shed 2 bases and J 5 bases; nucleotides not matched to a gene: 5. The V gene's germline CDR1 is SGHTA and CDR2 FQGTGA. This CDR3 reads CASSLDSGGADNEQFF. The CDR3 DNA reads as TGTGCCAGCAGCTTAGATAGCGGGGGGGCGGACAATGAGCAGTTCTTC.

As to this clonotype: Germline is not matched at one junction end, which may reflect a read error. The gene calls are TRBV14 and TRBJ1-6, with D perhaps matching TRBD1 (5 bases). The CDR3 extends over 13 amino acids. Looked up from germline, CDR1 is SGHDN and CDR2 is FVKESK. The CDR3 spells CTSSWDLNSPLHF. The CDR3 DNA reads as TGTACCAGCAGCTGGGACTTAAATTCACCCCTCCACTTT.

The rearrangement links TRBV20-1 to TRBJ1-5, with TRBD1 matching over 7 bases. V lost 2 bases and J lost 7; bases outside the gene matches: 11. CDR1 and CDR2 from the germline V gene are DFQATT and SNEGSKA (reference sequence). CDR3 size: 15 residues. The CDR3 DNA reads as TGCAGTGCTAGATCCGGGACAGAGCCGGGACAGCCCCAGCATTTT. It is translated as CSARSGTEPGQPQHF.

V is TRBV6-4 and J is TRBJ2-4; D unresolved. The J call may be faulty, since TRBJ2-7 better matches the DNA end. The CDR3 covers 15 residues. Germline V gene lookup returns CDR1 MRHNA and CDR2 SNTAGT. DNA for the CDR3: TGTGCCAGCAGTGAGTTTCTGAGTCCAATAGACGAGCAGTACTTC. Its translation: CASSEFLSPIDEQYF.

The table lists this clonotype with a few counts. V is TRBV28 and J is TRBJ2-6; D is perhaps TRBD1 (6 bases). The CDR3 has 13 residues. Germline assignment: CDR1 MDHEN and CDR2 SYDVKM. Trimming took off 11 bases at V and 2 bases at J, with 10 bases between the two ends. This CDR3 is CAGHRAGANVLTF. The CDR3 nucleotides are TGTGCCGGGCACAGGGCTGGGGCCAACGTCCTGACTTTC.

The chain couples TRBV6-5 to TRBJ2-7; unclear D gene. Germline CDR1 MNHEY, CDR2 SVGAGI. This CDR3 has 11 residues. V lost 9 bases, J lost 3 bases, and 9 bases lay in between. Written as DNA, the CDR3 is TGTGCCAGTAGTAACCGCTACGAGCAGTACTTC. Its translation: CASSNRYEQYF.

J is TRBJ2-1 and V is TRBV30; D is perhaps TRBD2 (5 bases). The CDR3 has 11 amino acids. Germline CDR1 is GTSNPN and CDR2 is SVGIG (reference sequence). Trimming took 5 bases from V and 7 from J, leaving 9 bases between them. CDR3 loop: CAWSGLNEQFF. CDR3 bases: TGTGCCTGGTCGGGGTTAAATGAGCAGTTCTTC.